Reported below is one TCR beta chain. Its specificity is not known. Trimming left V 0 bases short and J 2 bases short, with 10 bases between. CDR1 is SGHTA, CDR2 FQGNSA, per germline. The CDR3 covers 16 residues. The data stem from a study of OX40 agonist ivuxolimab in advanced cancers. Study summary: As their treatment, patients were administered ivuxolimab, an agonistic anti-OX40 (CD134) antibody. Ivuxolimab was delivered to patients intravenously every 2 weeks at doses spanning 0.01 to 10 mg/kg. Study-wide results and caveats: CD4+ and CD8+ blood T cells expanded clonally by week 6 at 0.1 to 3.0 mg/kg.

The data were produced by immunoSEQ multiplex PCR, yet TCRdb's version contains in-frame clones alone and is incomplete. Of about 75,000 clones listed, about 86% are singletons. The receptor comes from an adult with an advanced solid tumor such as melanoma, head and neck, liver or kidney cancer. This sample comprised CD4+ or CD8+ T cells sorted from blood, obtained in a trial of the OX40 agonist ivuxolimab. V is TRBV7-2 and J is TRBJ1-4, with a possible D match to TRBD1 (6 bases). CDR3 region: CASSLAGGSTNEKLFF. CDR3 coding DNA: TGTGCCAGCAGCTTAGCCGGGGGCTCGACTAATGAAAAACTGTTTTTT.